This T cell receptor beta chain was captured in a study of blood T cell repertoires in COVID-19. The wider study: Acute-phase and convalescent COVID-19 samples originated in the United States, Italy and Spain.

The CDR3 contains 14 residues. V shed 4 bases, J shed 6 bases, and the junction held 3 bases outside the gene matches. CDR1 and CDR2 (germline): SGHRS, YFSETQ. Clones were sequenced by immunoSEQ multiplex PCR, and TCRdb holds only the in-frame ones, with some missing. The profile shows hundreds of thousands of clones, approximately 83% of them singletons. The sequenced sample was peripheral blood. The TCR was taken from a man older than 75 with acute or convalescent COVID-19. This chain joins TRBV5-1 and TRBJ1-6; 8 nucleotides line up with TRBD1. The CDR3 region is CASSPGQVNSPLHF. In DNA form, the CDR3 reads TGCGCCAGCAGCCCGGGACAGGTTAATTCACCCCTCCACTTT.